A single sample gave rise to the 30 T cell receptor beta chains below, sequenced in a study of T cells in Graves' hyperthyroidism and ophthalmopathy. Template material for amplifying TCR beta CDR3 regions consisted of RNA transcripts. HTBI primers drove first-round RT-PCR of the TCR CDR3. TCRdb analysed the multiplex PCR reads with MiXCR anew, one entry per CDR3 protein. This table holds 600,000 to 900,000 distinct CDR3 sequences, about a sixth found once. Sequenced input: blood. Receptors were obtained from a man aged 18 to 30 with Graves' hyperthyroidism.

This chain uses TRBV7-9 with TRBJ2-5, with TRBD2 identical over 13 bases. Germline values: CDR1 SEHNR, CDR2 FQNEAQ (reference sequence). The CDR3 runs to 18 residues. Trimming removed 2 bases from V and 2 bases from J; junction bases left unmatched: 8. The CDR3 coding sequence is TGTGCCAGCAGCTTATATACTAGCGGGAGGGCCCAGCAAGAGACCCAGTACTTC. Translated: CASSLYTSGRAQQETQYF. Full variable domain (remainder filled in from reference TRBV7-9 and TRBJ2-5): DTGVSQNPRHKITKRGQNVTFRCDPISEHNRLYWYRQTLGQGPEFLTYFQNEAQLEKSRLLSDRFSAERPKGSFSTLEIQRTEQGDSAMYLCASSLYTSGRAQQETQYFGPGTRLLVL.

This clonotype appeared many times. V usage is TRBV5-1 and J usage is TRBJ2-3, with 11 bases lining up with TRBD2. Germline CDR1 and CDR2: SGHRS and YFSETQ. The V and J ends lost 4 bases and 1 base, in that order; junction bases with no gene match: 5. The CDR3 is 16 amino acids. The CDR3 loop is CASSATSGKGTDTQYF. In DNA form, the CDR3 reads TGCGCCAGCAGCGCGACTAGCGGGAAAGGCACAGATACGCAGTATTTT.

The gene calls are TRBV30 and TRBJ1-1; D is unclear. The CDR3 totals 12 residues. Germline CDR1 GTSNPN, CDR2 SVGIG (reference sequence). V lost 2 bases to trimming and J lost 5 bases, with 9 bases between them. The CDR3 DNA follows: TGTGCCTGGAGTTACCTATTGACTGAAGCTTTCTTT. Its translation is CAWSYLLTEAFF.

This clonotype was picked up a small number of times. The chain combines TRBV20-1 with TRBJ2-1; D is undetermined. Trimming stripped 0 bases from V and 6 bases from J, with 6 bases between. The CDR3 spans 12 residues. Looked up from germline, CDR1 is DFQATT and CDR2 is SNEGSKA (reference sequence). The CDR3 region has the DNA TGCAGTGCTAGAGATCTCGTCAATGAGCAGTTCTTC. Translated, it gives CSARDLVNEQFF.

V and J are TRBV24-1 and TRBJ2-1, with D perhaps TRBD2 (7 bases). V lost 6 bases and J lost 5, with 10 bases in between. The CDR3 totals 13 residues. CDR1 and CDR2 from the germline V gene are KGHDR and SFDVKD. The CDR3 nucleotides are TGTGCCACCAGTAGGGGGGGGAACAATGAGCAGTTCTTC. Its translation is CATSRGGNNEQFF.

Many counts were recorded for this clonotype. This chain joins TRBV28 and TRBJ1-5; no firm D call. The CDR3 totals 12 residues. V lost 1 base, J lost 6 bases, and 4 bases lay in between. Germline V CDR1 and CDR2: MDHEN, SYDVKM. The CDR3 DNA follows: TGTGCCAGCAGTTTATTAGGTCAGCCCCAGCATTTT. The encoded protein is CASSLLGQPQHF.

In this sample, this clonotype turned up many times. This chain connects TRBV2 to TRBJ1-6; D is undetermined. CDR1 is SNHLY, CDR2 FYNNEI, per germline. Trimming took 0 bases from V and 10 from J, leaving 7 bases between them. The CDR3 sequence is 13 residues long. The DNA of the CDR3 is TGTGCCAGCAGTGAAGCGTCCGGGTCACCCCTCCACTTT. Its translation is CASSEASGSPLHF. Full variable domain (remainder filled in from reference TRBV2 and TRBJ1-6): EPEVTQTPSHQVTQMGQEVILRCVPISNHLYFYWYRQILGQKVEFLVSFYNNEISEKSEIFDDQFSVERPDGSNFTLKIRSTKLEDSAMYFCASSEASGSPLHFGNGTRLTVT.

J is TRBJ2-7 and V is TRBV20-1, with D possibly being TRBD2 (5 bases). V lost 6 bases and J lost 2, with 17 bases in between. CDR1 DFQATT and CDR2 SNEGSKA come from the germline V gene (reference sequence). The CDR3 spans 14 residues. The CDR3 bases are TGCAGTGCACATACCGGGAACCACCCCTACGAGCAGTACTTC. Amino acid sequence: CSAHTGNHPYEQYF.

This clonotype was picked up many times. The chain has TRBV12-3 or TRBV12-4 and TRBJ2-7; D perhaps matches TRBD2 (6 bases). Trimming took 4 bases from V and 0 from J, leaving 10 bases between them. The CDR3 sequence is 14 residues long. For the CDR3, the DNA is TGTGCCAGCAGTTCCTGGGGGGACTCCTACGAGCAGTACTTC. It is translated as CASSSWGDSYEQYF.

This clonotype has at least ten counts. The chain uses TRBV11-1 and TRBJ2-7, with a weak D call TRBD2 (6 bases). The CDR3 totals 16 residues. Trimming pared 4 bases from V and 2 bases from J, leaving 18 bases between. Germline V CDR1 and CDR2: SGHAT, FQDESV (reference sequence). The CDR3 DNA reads TGTGCCAGCAGCTCGAGGACCGGGACTTCGCCCTACGAGCAGTACTTC. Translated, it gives CASSSRTGTSPYEQYF.

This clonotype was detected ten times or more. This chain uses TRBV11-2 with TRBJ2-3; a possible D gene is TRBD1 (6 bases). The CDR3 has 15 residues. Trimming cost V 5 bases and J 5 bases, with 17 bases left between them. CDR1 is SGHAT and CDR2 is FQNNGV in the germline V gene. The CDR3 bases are TGTGCCAGCAGCCCCGCCAGGGGTTTGATAGATACGCAGTATTTT. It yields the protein CASSPARGLIDTQYF.

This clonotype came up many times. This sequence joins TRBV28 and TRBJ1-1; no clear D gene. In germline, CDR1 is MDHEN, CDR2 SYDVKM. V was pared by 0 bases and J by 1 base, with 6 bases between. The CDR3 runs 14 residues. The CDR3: CASSLWVGNTEAFF. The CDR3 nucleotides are TGTGCCAGCAGTTTATGGGTAGGGAACACTGAAGCTTTCTTT. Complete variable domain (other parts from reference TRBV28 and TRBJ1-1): DVKVTQSSRYLVKRTGEKVFLECVQDMDHENMFWYRQDPGLGLRLIYFSYDVKMKEKGDIPEGYSVSREKKERFSLILESASTNQTSMYLCASSLWVGNTEAFFGQGTRLTVV.

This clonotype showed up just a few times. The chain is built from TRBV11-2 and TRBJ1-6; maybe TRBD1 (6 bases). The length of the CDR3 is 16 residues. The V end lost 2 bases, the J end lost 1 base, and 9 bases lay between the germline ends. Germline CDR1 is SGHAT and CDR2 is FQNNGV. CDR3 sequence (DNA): TGTGCCAGCAGCTTACAGGGGATATCCTATAATTCACCCCTCCACTTT. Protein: CASSLQGISYNSPLHF.

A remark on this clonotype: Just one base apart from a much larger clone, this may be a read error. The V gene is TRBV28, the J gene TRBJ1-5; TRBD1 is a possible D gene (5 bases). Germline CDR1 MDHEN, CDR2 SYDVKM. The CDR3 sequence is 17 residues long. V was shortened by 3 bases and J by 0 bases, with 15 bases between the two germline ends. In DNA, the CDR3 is TGTGCCAGCAGTTTTAAGGGGTGGCCCCATAGCAATCAGCCCCAGCATTTT. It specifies CASSFKGWPHSNQPQHF.

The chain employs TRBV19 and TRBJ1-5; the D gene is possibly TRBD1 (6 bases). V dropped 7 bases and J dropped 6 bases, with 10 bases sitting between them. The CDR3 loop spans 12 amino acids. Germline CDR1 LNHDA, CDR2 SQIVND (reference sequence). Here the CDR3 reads CASMRGGQPQHF. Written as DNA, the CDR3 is TGTGCCAGTATGAGGGGGGGTCAGCCCCAGCATTTT.

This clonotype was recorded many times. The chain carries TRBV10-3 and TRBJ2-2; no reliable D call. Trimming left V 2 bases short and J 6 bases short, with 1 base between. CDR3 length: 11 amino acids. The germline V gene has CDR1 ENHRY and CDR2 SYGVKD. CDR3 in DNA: TGTGCCATCAGTGAGGCCGGGGAGCTGTTTTTT. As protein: CAISEAGELFF.

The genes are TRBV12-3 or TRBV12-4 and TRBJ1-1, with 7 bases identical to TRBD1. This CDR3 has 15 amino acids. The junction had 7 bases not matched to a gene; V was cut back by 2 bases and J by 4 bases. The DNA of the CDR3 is TGTGCCAGCAGTTTAATAGCAGGGGGAGGCACTGAAGCTTTCTTT. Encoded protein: CASSLIAGGGTEAFF.

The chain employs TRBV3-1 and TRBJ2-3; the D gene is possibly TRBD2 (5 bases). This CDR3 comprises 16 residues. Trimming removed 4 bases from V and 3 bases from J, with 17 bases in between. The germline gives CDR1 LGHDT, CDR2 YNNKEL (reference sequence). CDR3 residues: CASSPGRGYLTDTQYF. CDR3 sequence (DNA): TGTGCCAGCAGCCCTGGTCGAGGGTATCTAACAGATACGCAGTATTTT.

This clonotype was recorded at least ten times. The CDR3 here is CASSWLTNSYEQYF. In DNA, the CDR3 is TGTGCCAGCAGCTGGTTGACAAATTCCTACGAGCAGTACTTC. The chain combines TRBV7-2 with TRBJ2-7; D is unclear. The germline V and J ends were trimmed by 4 bases and 1 base, with 11 bases remaining between them. CDR3 length: 14 residues. Germline CDR1 is SGHTA and CDR2 is FQGNSA.

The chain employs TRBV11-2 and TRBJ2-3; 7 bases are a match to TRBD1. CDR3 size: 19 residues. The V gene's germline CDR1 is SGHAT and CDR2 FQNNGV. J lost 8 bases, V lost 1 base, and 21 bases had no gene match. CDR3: CASSLVIPGQYTSKGTQYF. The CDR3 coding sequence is TGTGCCAGCAGCTTAGTCATCCCGGGACAGTACACCTCGAAGGGTACGCAGTATTTT.

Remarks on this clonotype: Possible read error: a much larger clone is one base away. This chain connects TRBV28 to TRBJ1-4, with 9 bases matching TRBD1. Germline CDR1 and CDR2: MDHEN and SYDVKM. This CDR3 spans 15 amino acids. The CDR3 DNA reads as TGTACCAGCAGTCTCCGGGACAGGGTGTATGAAAAACTGTTTTTT. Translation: CTSSLRDRVYEKLFF.

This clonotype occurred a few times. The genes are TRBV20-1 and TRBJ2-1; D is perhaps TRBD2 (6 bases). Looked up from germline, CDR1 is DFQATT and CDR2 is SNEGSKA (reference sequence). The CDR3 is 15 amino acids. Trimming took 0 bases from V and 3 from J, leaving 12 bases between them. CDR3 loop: CSARDPGLYYNEQFF. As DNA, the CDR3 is TGCAGTGCTAGAGATCCGGGACTTTACTACAATGAGCAGTTCTTC.

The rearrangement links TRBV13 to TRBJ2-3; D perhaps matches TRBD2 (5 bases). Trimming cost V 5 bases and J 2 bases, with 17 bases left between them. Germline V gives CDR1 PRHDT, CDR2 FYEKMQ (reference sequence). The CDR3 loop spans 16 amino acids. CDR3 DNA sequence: TGTGCCAGCAGCACCTCGTCCAGCGGCCCCACAGATACGCAGTATTTT. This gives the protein CASSTSSSGPTDTQYF.

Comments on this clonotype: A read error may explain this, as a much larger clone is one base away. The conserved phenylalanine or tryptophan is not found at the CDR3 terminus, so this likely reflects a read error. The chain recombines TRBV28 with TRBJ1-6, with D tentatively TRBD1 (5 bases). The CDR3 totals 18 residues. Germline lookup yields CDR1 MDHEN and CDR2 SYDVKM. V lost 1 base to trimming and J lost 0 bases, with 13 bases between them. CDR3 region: CASSLSVGAYSYNSPLHL. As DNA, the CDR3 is TGTGCCAGCAGTTTATCAGTAGGGGCCTACTCCTATAATTCACCCCTCCACCTT.

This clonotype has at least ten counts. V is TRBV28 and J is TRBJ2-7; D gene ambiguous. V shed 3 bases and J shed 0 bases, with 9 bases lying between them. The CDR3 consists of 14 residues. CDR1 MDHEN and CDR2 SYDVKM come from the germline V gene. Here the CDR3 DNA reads TGTGCCAGCAGTTTTGTCAGCCCCTCCTACGAGCAGTACTTC. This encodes CASSFVSPSYEQYF.

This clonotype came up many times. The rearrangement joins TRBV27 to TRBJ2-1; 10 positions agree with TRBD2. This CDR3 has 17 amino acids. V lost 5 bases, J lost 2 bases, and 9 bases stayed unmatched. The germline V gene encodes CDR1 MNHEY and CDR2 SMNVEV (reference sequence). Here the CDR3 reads CASSVLSSGSPYNEQFF. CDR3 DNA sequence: TGTGCCAGCAGTGTCCTCTCTAGCGGGAGTCCCTACAATGAGCAGTTCTTC.

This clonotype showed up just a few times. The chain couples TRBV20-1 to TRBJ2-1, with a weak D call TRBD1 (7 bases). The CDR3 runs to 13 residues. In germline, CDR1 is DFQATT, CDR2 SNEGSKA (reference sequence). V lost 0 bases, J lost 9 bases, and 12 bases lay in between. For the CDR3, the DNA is TGCAGTGCTAGAGATAACAGGGGAGGTGAGCAGTTCTTC. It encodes CSARDNRGGEQFF.

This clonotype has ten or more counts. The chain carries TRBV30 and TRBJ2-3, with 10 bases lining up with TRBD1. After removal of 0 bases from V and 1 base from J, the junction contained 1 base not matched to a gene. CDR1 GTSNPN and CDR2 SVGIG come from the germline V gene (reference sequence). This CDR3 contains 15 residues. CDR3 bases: TGTGCCTGGAGTGTAGGGACAGGGGGCACAGATACGCAGTATTTT. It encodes CAWSVGTGGTDTQYF.

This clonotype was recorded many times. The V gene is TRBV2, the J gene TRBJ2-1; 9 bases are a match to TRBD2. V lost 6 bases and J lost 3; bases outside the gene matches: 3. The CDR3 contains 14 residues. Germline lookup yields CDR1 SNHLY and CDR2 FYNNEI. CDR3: CASRYSGSYNEQFF. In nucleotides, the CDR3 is TGTGCCAGCAGATATAGCGGGAGCTACAATGAGCAGTTCTTC.

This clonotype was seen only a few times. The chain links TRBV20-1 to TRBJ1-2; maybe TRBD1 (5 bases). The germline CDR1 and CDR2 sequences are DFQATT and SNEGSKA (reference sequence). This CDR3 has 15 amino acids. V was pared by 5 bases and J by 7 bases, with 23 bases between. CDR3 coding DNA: TGCAGTGCTCTCCCCGGAGGGACGGGTCCCTCTGGCTACACCTTC. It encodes CSALPGGTGPSGYTF.